These 4 T cell receptor beta chains came from one sample sequenced in a study of graft-versus-host responses after intestinal transplantation. Here immunoSEQ multiplex PCR was the method, and the copy in TCRdb shows in-frame clones only, minus some. Among over 100,000 clones listed, over 85% were seen once. Antigen specificity for these receptors is unknown. The input for sequencing was unstimulated CD4+ T cells sorted from spleen or lymph node cells, taken before intestinal transplant. All receptors come from a human donor who received an intestinal transplant.

The gene calls are TRBV4-2 and TRBJ2-1, with D uncertain. Germline lookup yields CDR1 LGHNA and CDR2 YNFKEQ. The CDR3 consists of 14 residues. The V and J ends lost 6 bases and 0 bases respectively, with 9 bases between them. The CDR3, as DNA: TGTGCCAGCAGGCCGCCCAGCTCCTACAATGAGCAGTTCTTC. Translation gives CASRPPSSYNEQFF.

The CDR3 loop is CASDGDREGSIEAFF. In DNA, the CDR3 is TGTGCCAGCGACGGGGACAGGGAGGGATCGATTGAAGCTTTCTTT. This chain connects TRBV2 to TRBJ1-1, with 9 bases matching TRBD1. The CDR3 consists of 15 residues. The J segment lost 7 bases and the V segment lost 8 bases, leaving 14 bases of the junction unmatched. Looked up from germline, CDR1 is SNHLY and CDR2 is FYNNEI.

The rearrangement links TRBV5-6 to TRBJ2-5; TRBD2 matches 9 bases. The J call may not be correct, given that the DNA end is closer to TRBJ2-7. The CDR3 loop spans 15 amino acids. CDR1 and CDR2 (germline): SGHDT, YYEEEE. The CDR3 bases are TGTGCCAGCAGCTTGGGTTCTGCGGGAGGGTACGAGCAGTACTTC. It is translated as CASSLGSAGGYEQYF.

This clone was counted a single time. The chain has TRBV6-5 and TRBJ1-2; unclear D gene. Trimming left V 6 bases short and J 8 bases short, with 16 bases between. Per germline, CDR1 MNHEY and CDR2 SVGAGI. The CDR3 is 13 residues long. In DNA, the CDR3 is TGTGCCAGCAGCCCAAATTCTTATGTAGGCTACACCTTC. Translating gives CASSPNSYVGYTF.